The 25 T cell receptor beta chains reported below all come from one sample, sequenced in a study of shared clonotypes between healthy human individuals. Produced via immunoSEQ multiplex PCR; TCRdb's table is partial and in-frame only. This table holds fewer than 600,000 clones, 79% found once. Material: PBMCs. The receptors here all came from a woman aged 40 to 49 in good health. Some clones in this sample may be carry-over from other donors' samples.

The chain is built from TRBV5-6 and TRBJ1-2; D may be TRBD1 (5 bases). There are 15 residues in the CDR3. The germline V gene encodes CDR1 SGHDT and CDR2 YYEEEE. Trimming removed 4 bases from V and 0 bases from J, with 13 bases in between. Here the CDR3 reads CASSLVGEANYGYTF. CDR3 nucleotide sequence: TGTGCCAGCAGCCTCGTAGGGGAAGCTAACTATGGCTACACCTTC. The full variable domain, completed using reference TRBV5-6 and TRBJ1-2, is DAGVTQSPTHLIKTRGQQVTLRCSPKSGHDTVSWYQQALGQGPQFIFQYYEEEERQRGNFPDRFSGHQFPNYSSELNVNALLLGDSALYLCASSLVGEANYGYTFGSGTRLTVV.

This chain links TRBV23-1 with TRBJ2-1, with TRBD1 matching 7 bases. TRBV23-1 is placed among ORFs of uncertain function. V dropped 9 bases and J dropped 4; count of bases not matched to a gene: 6. The CDR3 has 13 residues. CDR3 region: CARSTGKYNEQFF. CDR3 nucleotide sequence: TGCGCCAGGTCGACAGGGAAATACAATGAGCAGTTCTTC.

The sample holds many counts of this clone. The sample carries other DNA sequences with the same CDR3. The chain employs TRBV7-3 and TRBJ1-3; a possible D gene is TRBD1 (5 bases). Germline CDR1 and CDR2: SGHTA and FQGTGA. CDR3 size: 13 residues. V shed 1 base and J shed 7 bases, with 8 bases lying between them. The CDR3 region is CASSLRRGNTIYF. CDR3 sequence (DNA): TGTGCCAGCAGCTTAAGACGGGGGAACACCATATATTTT.

V and J are TRBV5-1 and TRBJ2-5; no reliable D call. There are 15 residues in the CDR3. The germline CDR1 and CDR2 sequences are SGHRS and YFSETQ. V was trimmed by 1 base and J by 2 bases, leaving 12 bases between them. CDR3 sequence reads: CASSLLGGRQETQYF. The DNA of the CDR3 is TGCGCCAGCAGCTTGTTAGGTGGCAGACAAGAGACCCAGTACTTC.

This clone occurred once. J is TRBJ1-1 and V is TRBV9; 7 bases are shared with TRBD1. V lost 1 base and J lost 1; bases outside the gene matches: 4. CDR3 length: 15 amino acids. Germline loops: CDR1 SGDLS, CDR2 YYNGEE. As DNA, the CDR3 is TGTGCCAGCAGCGTACAGACAGGGCGGAACACTGAAGCTTTCTTT. Translation gives CASSVQTGRNTEAFF.

This clone was detected only a few times. This rearrangement joins TRBV6-6 to TRBJ2-1, with D tentatively TRBD2 (5 bases). Trimming took off 9 bases at V and 3 bases at J, with 9 bases between the two ends. The CDR3 contains 12 residues. Germline V gene lookup returns CDR1 MNHNY and CDR2 SVGAGI (reference sequence). The CDR3 reads CASRGNYNEQFF. In DNA, the CDR3 is TGTGCCAGTCGGGGAAACTACAATGAGCAGTTCTTC.

V usage is TRBV7-2 and J usage is TRBJ2-7, with D perhaps given as TRBD1 or TRBD2 (6 bases each). V lost 3 bases and J lost 4, with 10 bases in between. Germline V gene sequence: CDR1 SGHTA, CDR2 FQGNSA. The CDR3 contains 13 residues. CDR3 loop: CASSLGGRYEQYF. The CDR3 DNA sequence: TGTGCCAGCAGCTTGGGGGGCCGATACGAGCAGTACTTC.

This clone was counted a single time. The V call is TRBV4-1, the J call TRBJ2-5; possible D gene TRBD2, 5 bases. CDR1 MGHRA and CDR2 YSYEKL come from the germline V gene. The CDR3 totals 16 residues. The germline V and J ends were trimmed by 5 bases and 1 base, with 17 bases remaining between them. The CDR3 sequence is CASSSGIQIGQETQYF. CDR3 nucleotide sequence: TGCGCCAGCAGCTCGGGGATACAGATAGGCCAAGAGACCCAGTACTTC.

The chain couples TRBV28 to TRBJ1-1; a possible D gene is TRBD1 (6 bases). Per germline, CDR1 MDHEN and CDR2 SYDVKM. This CDR3 comprises 14 residues. V was cut by 5 bases and J by 5 bases, with 15 bases left in between. CDR3 protein: CASSTTPGQTEAFF. The CDR3 DNA reads TGTGCCAGCAGTACCACCCCTGGACAGACTGAAGCTTTCTTT.

This clone was counted only a few times. V is TRBV10-3 and J is TRBJ1-2, with 7 positions matching TRBD1. Germline V gene lookup returns CDR1 ENHRY and CDR2 SYGVKD. V trimming: 3 bases; J trimming: 6 bases; junction bases outside the gene matches: 7. The CDR3 spans 14 residues. CDR3 nucleotides: TGTGCCATCAGTGAAAAAGACAGGGAAAATGGCTACACCTTC. This sequence encodes CAISEKDRENGYTF.

The chain carries TRBV7-2 and TRBJ2-6; D is unclear. The germline V gene encodes CDR1 SGHTA and CDR2 FQGNSA. This CDR3 has 15 amino acids. V lost 5 bases to trimming and J lost 2 bases, with 10 bases between them. The CDR3 loop is CASSDQTAGANVLTF. The CDR3 nucleotides are TGTGCCAGCAGCGATCAGACTGCTGGGGCCAACGTCCTGACTTTC.

The chain joins TRBV5-4 to TRBJ2-2; 8 bases map to TRBD1. The V gene's germline CDR1 is SGHNT and CDR2 YYREEE (reference sequence). The CDR3 totals 16 residues. J gave up 2 bases and V 5 bases, and 8 bases lay outside the gene matches. CDR3 amino acids: CASSYDRGSNTGELFF. CDR3 coding DNA: TGTGCCAGCAGTTACGACAGGGGCTCTAACACCGGGGAGCTGTTTTTT.

The gene calls are TRBV7-9 and TRBJ2-1; TRBD1 matches 10 bases. In germline, CDR1 is SEHNR, CDR2 FQNEAQ (reference sequence). Germline trimming cut 1 base from V and 6 bases from J; bases unmatched to any gene: 3. The CDR3 has 15 residues. CDR3: CASSLEWTGGNEQFF. In DNA, the CDR3 is TGTGCCAGCAGCTTAGAATGGACAGGGGGCAATGAGCAGTTCTTC.

This clone was seen a few times. The rearrangement uses TRBV12-5 and TRBJ1-3; no firm D call. The V end was cut by 0 bases, the J end by 4 bases, with 13 bases between. Germline CDR1 and CDR2: LGHNT and FRNRAP. The CDR3 has 16 residues. CDR3 nucleotides: TGTGCTAGTGGTTTGGTACTTTGGTGGAAGGGAAACACCATATATTTT. Amino acid sequence: CASGLVLWWKGNTIYF.

The V gene is TRBV7-2, the J gene TRBJ2-5; D not certain. Trimming removed 3 bases from V and 6 bases from J, with 8 bases in between. The CDR3 sequence is 12 residues long. The germline V gene has CDR1 SGHTA and CDR2 FQGNSA. This chain's CDR3 is CASSFSFQTQYF. In DNA, the CDR3 is TGTGCCAGCAGCTTTTCATTCCAGACCCAGTACTTC.

The V call is TRBV18, the J call TRBJ2-6; 9 bases agree with TRBD2. The ends lost 2 bases at V and 0 bases at J; junction bases unmatched: 11. Germline values: CDR1 KGHSH, CDR2 LQKENI. The CDR3 loop spans 20 amino acids. CDR3 sequence reads: CASSPLDSGSPYSGANVLTF. The CDR3 DNA sequence: TGTGCCAGCTCACCATTGGATAGCGGGAGCCCTTACTCTGGGGCCAACGTCCTGACTTTC.

The chain joins TRBV19 to TRBJ1-5; the D is unclear. The germline gives CDR1 LNHDA, CDR2 SQIVND (reference sequence). V was shortened by 3 bases and J by 11 bases, with 11 bases between the two germline ends. The CDR3 runs 12 residues. Written as DNA, the CDR3 is TGTGCCAGTAGTATGTTGCTCGGGTCCCAGCATTTT. It specifies CASSMLLGSQHF.

The rearrangement uses TRBV5-4 and TRBJ2-2; TRBD1 agrees at 9 bases. The CDR3 is 16 amino acids. From germline, CDR1 is SGHNT and CDR2 YYREEE (reference sequence). After removal of 4 bases from V and 3 bases from J, the junction contained 7 bases not matched to a gene. The CDR3 protein is CASSIQGAVYTGELFF. The DNA of the CDR3 is TGTGCCAGCAGCATACAGGGGGCGGTGTACACCGGGGAGCTGTTTTTT.

The genes are TRBV6-5 and TRBJ1-5, with 7 nucleotides matching TRBD1. V lost 7 bases, J lost 3 bases, and 6 bases stayed unmatched. The CDR3 spans 14 residues. Germline V lookup: CDR1 MNHEY, CDR2 SVGAGI. The CDR3 region has the DNA TGTGCCAGCAATATGGACAGGCCCAATCAGCCCCAGCATTTT. It codes for CASNMDRPNQPQHF.

This clone was seen only a few times. V gene TRBV6-1 combines with J gene TRBJ2-1; TRBD2 matches at 7 bases. Germline trimming cut 4 bases from V and 1 base from J; bases unmatched to any gene: 4. This CDR3 has 15 residues. Per germline, CDR1 MNHNS and CDR2 SASEGT. Here the CDR3 reads CASSGLSGSYNEQFF. The CDR3 DNA is TGTGCCAGCAGTGGTCTTAGCGGGTCCTACAATGAGCAGTTCTTC.

The V gene is TRBV25-1, the J gene TRBJ1-2; the D gene is possibly TRBD1 (6 bases). The CDR3 contains 13 residues. With 3 bases removed from V and 8 bases from J, the gap between germline ends came to 13 bases. Germline CDR1 is MGHDK and CDR2 is SYGVNS. The DNA of the CDR3 is TGTGCCAGCAGTGATTGGGGGGCCAGCGGCTACACCTTC. Translation gives CASSDWGASGYTF.

The chain combines TRBV28 with TRBJ2-5; a weak D match, TRBD1 (6 bases). Per the germline V gene, CDR1 is MDHEN and CDR2 is SYDVKM. Trimming pared 6 bases from V and 3 bases from J, leaving 11 bases between. The CDR3 spans 13 residues. The CDR3 region is CASRVPGEETQYF. The CDR3 nucleotides are TGTGCCAGCAGGGTCCCAGGGGAAGAGACCCAGTACTTC.

There are a few counts of this clone. V gene TRBV18 combines with J gene TRBJ1-1, with D uncertain. Germline V gene data show CDR1 as KGHSH and CDR2 as LQKENI. This CDR3 region has 16 residues. With 3 bases removed from V and 3 bases from J, the gap between germline ends came to 17 bases. CDR3: CASSPRAGTRDTEAFF. CDR3 in DNA: TGTGCCAGCTCACCTCGGGCGGGAACACGGGACACTGAAGCTTTCTTT.

This clone occurred once. V and J are TRBV19 and TRBJ1-2; 8 nucleotides align to TRBD1. J lost 1 base, V lost 7 bases, and 17 bases had no gene match. Germline assignment: CDR1 LNHDA and CDR2 SQIVND (reference sequence). This CDR3 is built from 18 residues. CDR3 protein: CASTAIGTGDKINYGYTF. CDR3 sequence (DNA): TGTGCCAGTACAGCAATCGGGACAGGCGATAAAATTAACTATGGCTACACCTTC.

J is TRBJ2-7 and V is TRBV6-5; D ambiguous. Trimming left V 6 bases short and J 6 bases short, with 12 bases between. The CDR3 extends over 12 amino acids. CDR1 and CDR2 (germline): MNHEY, SVGAGI. The CDR3 DNA follows: TGTGCCAGCAGAGTCGGTGTCAGCGAGCAGTACTTC. This translates into CASRVGVSEQYF.